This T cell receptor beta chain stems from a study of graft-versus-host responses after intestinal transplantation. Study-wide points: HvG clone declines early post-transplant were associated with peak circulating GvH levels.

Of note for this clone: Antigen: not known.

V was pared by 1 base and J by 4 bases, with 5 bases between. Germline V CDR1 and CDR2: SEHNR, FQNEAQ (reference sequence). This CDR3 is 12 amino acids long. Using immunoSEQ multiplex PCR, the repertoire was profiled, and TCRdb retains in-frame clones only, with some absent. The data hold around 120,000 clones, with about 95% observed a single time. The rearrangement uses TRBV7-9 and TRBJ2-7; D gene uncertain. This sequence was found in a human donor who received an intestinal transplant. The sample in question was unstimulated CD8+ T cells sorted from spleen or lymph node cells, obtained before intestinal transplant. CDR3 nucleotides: TGTGCCAGCAGCTTAGATGAGTACGAGCAGTACTTC. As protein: CASSLDEYEQYF.